This T cell receptor (beta chain) derives from a study of blood T cell repertoires in COVID-19 (dated by TCRdb to about 2020). Background on the whole study: The collaborator samples originated in the United States, Italy and Spain and spanned the acute and convalescent phases of COVID-19. The prospective study material was composed of cDNA or gDNA derived from T cells, B-cell-depleted T cells, or PBMCs. Subjects who had been exposed to COVID-19, were actively infected with it, or had recovered from it provided the deeply sampled blood TCRbeta repertoires that made up the dataset. The repertoires were made available in a free public database intended to serve as a resource for research on the immune response to SARS-CoV-2. The samples were drawn from two sources: the first 160 participants of the ongoing ImmuneRACE study, and fewer than 1,500 subjects contributed by 6 global collaborators. The sample metadata nearly always contained a de-identified subject ID, COVID-19 status, age in years and sex. HLA class I and class II types, where available, came from metadata supplied by the sample provider rather than from assay-based typing.

The paper's findings and limits, for the study overall: How much clinical and demographic metadata was included differed by source and by participant, and the metadata was provided uncurated.

TCRbeta CDR3 regions were amplified from genomic DNA by means of the immunoSEQ Assay, a bias-controlled multiplex PCR. For the original study's pipeline: The number of nucleated cells in each sample was estimated by amplification of reference gene primers within the assay. To quantify the absolute abundance of each unique TCRbeta CDR3 rearrangement, sequence reads were collapsed and filtered. For each sample, productive Simpson clonality was calculated by taking the square root of Simpson's diversity index across productive rearrangements. Imported from immuneACCESS, the table was reduced by TCRdb to in-frame sequences with V and J called. These copies leave out some clones; in studies compared against another copy, an unresolved V gene accounts for under half, and the cause of the remainder is not known. V and J calls plus clone size are reproduced from that table; the DNA served to infer D and trimming. The sample profile shows 200,000 or so clones; about 90% of them were found once. Approximately 11% of the sample is taken by the ten largest.

Via the germline V gene, CDR1 is SGHTA and CDR2 FQGNSA. V loses 3 bases, J loses 8 bases, and the germline ends lie 13 bases apart. The CDR3 runs 13 amino acids, cysteine and phenylalanine included. This entry keeps only the CDR3 DNA: 39 bases, framed from base 1. On this clone itself: The target of this receptor is not known. Base qualities were left out, and no much larger clone turns up one base away.

Enrolling through a virtual design, the prospective study's participants ranged in age from roughly 18 to 100 years and lived across 24 United States geographic areas. To assign participants to cohorts, the prospective study relied on clinical history that participants themselves reported in a screening survey and a study questionnaire. For ImmuneRACE Cohort 3, a participant was defined as recovered based on two consecutive negative NP/OP PCR tests, clearance by a healthcare professional, or resolution of symptoms. Each participant in the prospective study had whole blood, serum and a nasopharyngeal or oropharyngeal swab collected by mobile phlebotomists. Participants in the prospective study had the option to provide additional blood draws and questionnaires over an approximately 2-month period. Blood samples from the prospective study were shipped frozen or at room temperature prior to DNA extraction.

This sequence was found in a man aged 30 to 45 who had recovered from COVID-19. Recombination connected TRBV7-2 to TRBJ1-1; the D gene is unclear. The sequenced sample consisted of PBMCs or T cells enriched from blood (not recorded which). The CDR3 protein: CASSLMTSSEAFF. The nucleotides read TGTGCCAGCAGCTTGATGACATCGTCAGAAGCTTTCTTT.